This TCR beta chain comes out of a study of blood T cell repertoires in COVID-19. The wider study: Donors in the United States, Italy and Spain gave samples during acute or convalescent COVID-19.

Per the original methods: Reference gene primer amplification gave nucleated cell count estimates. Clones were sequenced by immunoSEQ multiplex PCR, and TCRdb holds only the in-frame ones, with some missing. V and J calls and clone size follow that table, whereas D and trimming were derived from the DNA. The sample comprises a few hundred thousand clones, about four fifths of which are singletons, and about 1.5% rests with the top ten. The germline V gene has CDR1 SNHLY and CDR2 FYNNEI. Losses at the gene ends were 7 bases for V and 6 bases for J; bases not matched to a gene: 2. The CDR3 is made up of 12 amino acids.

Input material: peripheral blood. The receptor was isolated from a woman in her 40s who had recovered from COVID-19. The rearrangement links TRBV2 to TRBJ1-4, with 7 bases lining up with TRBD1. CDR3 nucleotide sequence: TGTGCCAGCAACAGGGGATATGAAAAACTGTTTTTT. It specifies CASNRGYEKLFF.